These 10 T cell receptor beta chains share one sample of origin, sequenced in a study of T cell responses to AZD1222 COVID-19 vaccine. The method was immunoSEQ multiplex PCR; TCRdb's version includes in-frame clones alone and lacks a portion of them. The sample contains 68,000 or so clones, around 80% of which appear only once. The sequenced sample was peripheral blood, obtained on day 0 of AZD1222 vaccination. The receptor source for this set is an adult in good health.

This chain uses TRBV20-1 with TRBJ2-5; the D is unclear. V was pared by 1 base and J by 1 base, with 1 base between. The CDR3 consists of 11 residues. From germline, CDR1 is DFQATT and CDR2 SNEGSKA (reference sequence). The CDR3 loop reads CSARVQETQYF. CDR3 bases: TGCAGTGCTAGAGTCCAAGAGACCCAGTACTTC.

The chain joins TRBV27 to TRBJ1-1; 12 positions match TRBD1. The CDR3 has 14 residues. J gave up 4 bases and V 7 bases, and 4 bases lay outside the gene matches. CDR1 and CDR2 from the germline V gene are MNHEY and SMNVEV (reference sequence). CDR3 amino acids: CASNWGQGATEAFF. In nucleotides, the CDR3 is TGTGCCAGCAACTGGGGACAGGGGGCCACTGAAGCTTTCTTT.

CDR3 protein: CASSLLPERGITNEQFF. The CDR3 coding sequence is TGTGCCAGCTCACTACTGCCGGAGAGGGGTATTACCAATGAGCAGTTCTTC. The gene calls are TRBV18 and TRBJ2-1; D assignment may be TRBD1 or TRBD2 (5 bases each). V was trimmed by 4 bases and J by 6 bases, leaving 22 bases between them. This CDR3 is built from 17 residues. Germline loops: CDR1 KGHSH, CDR2 LQKENI.

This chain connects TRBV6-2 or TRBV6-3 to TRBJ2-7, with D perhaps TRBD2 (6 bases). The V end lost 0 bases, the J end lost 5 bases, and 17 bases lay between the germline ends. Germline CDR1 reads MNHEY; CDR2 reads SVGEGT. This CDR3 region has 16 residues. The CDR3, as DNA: TGTGCCAGCAGTTACTCGACTGGCGGGGATACGGACGAGCAGTACTTC. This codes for CASSYSTGGDTDEQYF.

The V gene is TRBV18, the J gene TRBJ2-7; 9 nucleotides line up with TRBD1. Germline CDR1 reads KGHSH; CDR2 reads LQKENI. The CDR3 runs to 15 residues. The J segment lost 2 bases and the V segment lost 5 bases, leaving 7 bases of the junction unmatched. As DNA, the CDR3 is TGTGCCAGCTCAACGGGACAGGGTAAGCCCTACGAGCAGTACTTC. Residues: CASSTGQGKPYEQYF. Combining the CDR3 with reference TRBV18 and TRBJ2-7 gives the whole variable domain NAGVMQNPRHLVRRRGQEARLRCSPMKGHSHVYWYRQLPEEGLKFMVYLQKENIIDESGMPKERFSAEFPKEGPSILRIQQVVRGDSAAYFCASSTGQGKPYEQYFGPGTRLTVT.

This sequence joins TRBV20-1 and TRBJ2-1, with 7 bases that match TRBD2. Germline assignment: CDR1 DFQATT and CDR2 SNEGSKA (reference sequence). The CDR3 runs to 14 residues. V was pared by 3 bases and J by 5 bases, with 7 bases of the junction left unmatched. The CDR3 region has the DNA TGCAGTGCTAGTACCCCGGGACTAAACAATGAGCAGTTCTTC. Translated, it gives CSASTPGLNNEQFF.

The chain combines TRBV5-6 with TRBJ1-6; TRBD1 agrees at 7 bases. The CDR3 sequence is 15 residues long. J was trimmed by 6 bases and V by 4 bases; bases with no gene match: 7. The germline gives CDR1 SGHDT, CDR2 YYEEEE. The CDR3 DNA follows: TGTGCCAGCAGCATAAGACAGGGCTCTAATTCACCCCTCCACTTT. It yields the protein CASSIRQGSNSPLHF.

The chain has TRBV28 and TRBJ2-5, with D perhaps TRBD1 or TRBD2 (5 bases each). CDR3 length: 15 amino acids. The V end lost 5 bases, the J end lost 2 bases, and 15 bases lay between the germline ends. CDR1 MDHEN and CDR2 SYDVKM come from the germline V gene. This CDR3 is CASSGDHLPQETQYF. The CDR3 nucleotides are TGTGCCAGCAGTGGGGACCATTTACCGCAAGAGACCCAGTACTTC.

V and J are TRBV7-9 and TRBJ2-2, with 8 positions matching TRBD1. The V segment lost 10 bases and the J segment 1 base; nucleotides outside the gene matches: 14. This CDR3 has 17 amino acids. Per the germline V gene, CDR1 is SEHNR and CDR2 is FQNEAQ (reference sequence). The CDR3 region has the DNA TGTGCCACCCGCCATCGGACCGGGACAGGGAACACCGGGGAGCTGTTTTTT. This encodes CATRHRTGTGNTGELFF.

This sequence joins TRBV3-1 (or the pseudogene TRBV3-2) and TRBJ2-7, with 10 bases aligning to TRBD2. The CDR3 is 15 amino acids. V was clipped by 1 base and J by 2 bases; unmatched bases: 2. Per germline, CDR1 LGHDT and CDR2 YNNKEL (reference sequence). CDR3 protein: CASSQAGTSAYEQYF. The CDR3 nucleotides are TGTGCCAGCAGCCAAGCCGGGACTAGCGCCTACGAGCAGTACTTC.